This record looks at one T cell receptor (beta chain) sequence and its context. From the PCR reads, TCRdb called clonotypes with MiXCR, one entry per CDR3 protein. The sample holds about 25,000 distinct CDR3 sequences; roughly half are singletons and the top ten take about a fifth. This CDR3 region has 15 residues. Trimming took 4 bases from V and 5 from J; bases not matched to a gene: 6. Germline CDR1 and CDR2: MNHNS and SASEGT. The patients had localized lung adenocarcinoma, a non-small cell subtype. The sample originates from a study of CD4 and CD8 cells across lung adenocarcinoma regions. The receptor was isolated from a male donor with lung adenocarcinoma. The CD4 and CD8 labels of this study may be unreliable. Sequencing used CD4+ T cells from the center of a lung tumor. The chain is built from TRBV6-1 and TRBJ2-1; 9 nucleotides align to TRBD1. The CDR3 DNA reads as TGTGCCAGCAGTGGGCCCGGGACAGGGCACAATGAGCAGTTCTTC. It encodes CASSGPGTGHNEQFF.